Below, 2 T cell receptor beta chains from the same sample are listed, as sequenced in a study of OX40 agonist ivuxolimab in advanced cancers. Produced via immunoSEQ multiplex PCR; TCRdb's table is partial and in-frame only. Of roughly 64,000 clones listed, around 83% are singletons. The material sequenced was CD4+ or CD8+ T cells sorted from blood, taken in a trial of the OX40 agonist ivuxolimab. These receptors were obtained from an adult with an advanced solid tumor such as melanoma, head and neck, liver or kidney cancer.

The chain recombines TRBV6-1 with TRBJ2-5, with TRBD1 matching 10 bases. CDR3 length equals 14 residues. Trimming took 6 bases from V and 3 from J; bases not matched to a gene: 4. Germline loops: CDR1 MNHNS, CDR2 SASEGT. The CDR3 loop reads CASSPGQGEETQYF. Here the CDR3 DNA reads TGTGCCAGCAGCCCCGGACAGGGGGAAGAGACCCAGTACTTC.

The chain joins TRBV2 to TRBJ1-1; 8 nucleotides match TRBD1. J gave up 4 bases and V 4 bases, and 2 bases lay outside the gene matches. Germline assignment: CDR1 SNHLY and CDR2 FYNNEI. CDR3 length equals 13 residues. The CDR3, as DNA: TGTGCCAGCAGTGGACAGGGGAGCACTGAAGCTTTCTTT. This sequence encodes CASSGQGSTEAFF.